Listed here are 11 T cell receptor beta chains from one sample, sequenced in a study of PD-L1 blockade in urothelial cancer. Data came from immunoSEQ multiplex PCR; TCRdb stores just in-frame clones and leaves some out. The data show roughly 95,000 clones, around 86% seen once. Time point reported: pretreatment peripheral blood. The starting material was PBMCs, obtained around atezolizumab (anti-PD-L1) treatment. Receptor source: a man between 60 and 70 years old with urothelial cancer.

V usage is TRBV9 and J usage is TRBJ2-1; 8 nucleotides match TRBD2. The CDR3 totals 17 residues. The ends lost 0 bases at V and 5 bases at J; junction bases unmatched: 10. In germline, CDR1 is SGDLS, CDR2 YYNGEE. CDR3 nucleotides: TGTGCCAGCAGCGTAGAGCTGGGGGCGGGGGGAAACAATGAGCAGTTCTTC. Residues: CASSVELGAGGNNEQFF.

This clone appeared a single time. The V gene is TRBV5-7, the J gene TRBJ1-2, with D hard to call. TRBV5-7 is recorded as an ORF, its role being uncertain. V dropped 0 bases and J dropped 8 bases, with 8 bases sitting between them. The CDR3 length is 12 residues. CDR3 in amino acids: CASSLVNSGYTF. In DNA form, the CDR3 reads TGTGCCAGCAGCTTGGTGAACTCAGGCTACACCTTC.

This clone was detected once. The chain joins TRBV6-5 to TRBJ2-7; 8 nucleotides agree with TRBD2. Trimming cost V 4 bases and J 4 bases; bases outside gene matches: 3. CDR1 and CDR2 from the germline V gene are MNHEY and SVGAGI. This CDR3 spans 13 amino acids. The CDR3 reads CASSSGLEYEQYF. The CDR3 DNA is TGTGCCAGCAGTTCGGGACTAGAGTACGAGCAGTACTTC.

The count of this clone is one. The V and J genes are TRBV5-1 and TRBJ2-5, with 11 bases aligning to TRBD2. From germline, CDR1 is SGHRS and CDR2 YFSETQ. Trimming cost V 2 bases and J 2 bases; bases outside gene matches: 5. This CDR3 is 16 amino acids long. CDR3 loop: CASSLGTSGLQETQYF. The CDR3 region has the DNA TGCGCCAGCAGCTTAGGGACTAGCGGTTTACAAGAGACCCAGTACTTC.

V gene TRBV14 combines with J gene TRBJ2-7; D is uncertain. V lost 1 base and J 3 bases, leaving 7 bases between the germline ends. Germline CDR1 SGHDN, CDR2 FVKESK. There are 13 residues in the CDR3. This CDR3 is CASSQVRGYEQYF. The CDR3 nucleotides read TGTGCCAGCAGCCAAGTAAGAGGCTACGAGCAGTACTTC.

The V call is TRBV5-1, the J call TRBJ1-2, with TRBD1 as a possible D gene (5 bases). Germline V gene lookup returns CDR1 SGHRS and CDR2 YFSETQ. Trimming removed 4 bases at V and 8 bases at J, with 18 bases between. The CDR3 consists of 14 residues. DNA for the CDR3: TGCGCCAGCAGCCCGGTGGGGGAGGAGTGGGGCTACACCTTC. Translating gives CASSPVGEEWGYTF.

The V call is TRBV6-6, the J call TRBJ1-5; D might be TRBD1 (5 bases). V shed 7 bases and J shed 2 bases, with 9 bases lying between them. The CDR3 extends over 13 amino acids. Per germline, CDR1 MNHNY and CDR2 SVGAGI (reference sequence). The CDR3 bases are TGTGCCAGCACACAGGTGGGCAATCAGCCCCAGCATTTT. Translating it yields CASTQVGNQPQHF.

The rearrangement uses TRBV19 and TRBJ2-2; possible D gene TRBD1, 5 bases. CDR1 is LNHDA, CDR2 SQIVND, per germline (reference sequence). The CDR3 loop spans 14 amino acids. The V end lost 6 bases, the J end lost 6 bases, and 14 bases lay between the germline ends. The CDR3 nucleotides read TGTGCCAGTAGGATACTACAGGTCTCCGGGGAGCTGTTTTTT. Amino acids: CASRILQVSGELFF.

The chain employs TRBV6-6 and TRBJ2-3, with TRBD1 as a possible D gene (6 bases). Germline CDR1 MNHNY, CDR2 SVGAGI (reference sequence). V lost 5 bases and J lost 4, with 13 bases in between. CDR3 length: 14 amino acids. CDR3 nucleotides: TGTGCCAGCAGTCATCTACAGGGTTCAGATACGCAGTATTTT. Its translation is CASSHLQGSDTQYF.

This chain joins TRBV7-9 and TRBJ2-7; no clear D. The CDR3 has 14 amino acids. Trimming shortened V by 0 bases and J by 2 bases, and 8 bases separated the two germline ends. The germline V gene has CDR1 SEHNR and CDR2 FQNEAQ (reference sequence). DNA for the CDR3: TGTGCCAGCAGCTTAGCGGGCCGTACCTACGAGCAGTACTTC. This codes for CASSLAGRTYEQYF.

This clone was observed a single time. The genes are TRBV9 and TRBJ1-6; D gene unclear. V lost 0 bases, J lost 7 bases, and 14 bases lay in between. The CDR3 contains 16 residues. CDR1 and CDR2 from the germline V gene are SGDLS and YYNGEE. CDR3 amino acids: CASSVDSRLDNSPLHF. As DNA, the CDR3 is TGTGCCAGCAGCGTAGATTCGAGGCTCGACAATTCACCCCTCCACTTT.